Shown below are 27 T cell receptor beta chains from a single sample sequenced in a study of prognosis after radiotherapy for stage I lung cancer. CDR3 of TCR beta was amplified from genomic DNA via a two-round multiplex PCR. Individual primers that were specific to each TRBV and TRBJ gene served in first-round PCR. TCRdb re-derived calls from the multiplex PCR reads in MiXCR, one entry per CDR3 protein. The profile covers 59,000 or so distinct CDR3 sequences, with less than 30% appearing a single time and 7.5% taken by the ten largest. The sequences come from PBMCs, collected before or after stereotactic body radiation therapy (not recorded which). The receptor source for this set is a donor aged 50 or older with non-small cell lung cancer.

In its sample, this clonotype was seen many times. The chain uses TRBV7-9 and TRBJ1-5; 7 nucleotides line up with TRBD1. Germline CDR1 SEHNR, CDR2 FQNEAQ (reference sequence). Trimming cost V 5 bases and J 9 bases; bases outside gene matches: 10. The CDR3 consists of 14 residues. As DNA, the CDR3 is TGTGCCAGCAGCCGACAGGGTTCCACGGGGCCCCAGCATTTT. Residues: CASSRQGSTGPQHF.

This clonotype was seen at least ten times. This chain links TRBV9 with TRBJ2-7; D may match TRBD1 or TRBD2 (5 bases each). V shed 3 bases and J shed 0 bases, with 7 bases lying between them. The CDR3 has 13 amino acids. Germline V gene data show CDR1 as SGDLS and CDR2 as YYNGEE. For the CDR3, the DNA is TGTGCCAGCAGCGCAGGGAGCTCCTACGAGCAGTACTTC. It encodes CASSAGSSYEQYF.

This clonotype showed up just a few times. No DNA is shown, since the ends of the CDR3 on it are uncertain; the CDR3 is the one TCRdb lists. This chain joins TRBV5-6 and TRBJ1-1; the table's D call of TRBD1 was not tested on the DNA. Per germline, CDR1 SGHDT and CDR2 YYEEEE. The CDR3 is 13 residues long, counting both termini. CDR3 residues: CASSWGDGAEASF.

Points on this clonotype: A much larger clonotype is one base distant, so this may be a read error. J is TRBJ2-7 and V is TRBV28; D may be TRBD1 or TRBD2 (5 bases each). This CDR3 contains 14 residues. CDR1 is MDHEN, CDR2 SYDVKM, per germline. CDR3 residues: CTSSLWGTGYEQYF. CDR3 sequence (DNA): TGTACCAGCAGTTTATGGGGGACGGGTTACGAGCAGTACTTC.

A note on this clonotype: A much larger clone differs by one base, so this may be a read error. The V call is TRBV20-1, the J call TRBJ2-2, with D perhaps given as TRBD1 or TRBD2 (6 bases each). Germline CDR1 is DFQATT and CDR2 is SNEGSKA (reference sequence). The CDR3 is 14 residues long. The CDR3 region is CNARHGGNTGELFF. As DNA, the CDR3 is TGCAATGCTAGACACGGGGGCAACACCGGGGAGCTGTTTTTT.

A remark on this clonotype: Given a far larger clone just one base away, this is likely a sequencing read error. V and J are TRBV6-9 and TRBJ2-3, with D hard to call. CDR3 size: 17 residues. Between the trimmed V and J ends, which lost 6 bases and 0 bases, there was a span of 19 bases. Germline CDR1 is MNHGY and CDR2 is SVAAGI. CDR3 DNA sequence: TGTGCCAGCAGATTCCCAACAGTGGGCCCTAGCACAGATACGCAGTATTTT. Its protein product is CASRFPTVGPSTDTQYF.

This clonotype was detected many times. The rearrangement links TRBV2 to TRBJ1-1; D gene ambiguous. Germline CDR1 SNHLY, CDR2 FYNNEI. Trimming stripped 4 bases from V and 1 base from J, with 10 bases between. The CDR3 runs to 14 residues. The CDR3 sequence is CASSGVAGNTEAFF. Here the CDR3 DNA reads TGTGCCAGCAGTGGGGTCGCCGGGAACACTGAAGCTTTCTTT.

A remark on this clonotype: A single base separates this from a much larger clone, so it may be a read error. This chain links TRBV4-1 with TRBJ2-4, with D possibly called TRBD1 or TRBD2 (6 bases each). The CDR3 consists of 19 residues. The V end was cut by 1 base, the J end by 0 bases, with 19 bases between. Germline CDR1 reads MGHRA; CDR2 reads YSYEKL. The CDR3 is CASSQGGARMGAAKNIQYF. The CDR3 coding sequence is TGCGCCAGCAGCCAAGGGGGGGCCCGCATGGGGGCAGCCAAAAACATTCAGTACTTC.

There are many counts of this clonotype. This chain's CDR3 is CASSLISSVGRGETQYF. For the CDR3, the DNA is TGCGCCAGCAGCTTGATCTCCTCAGTCGGGCGCGGGGAGACCCAGTACTTC. The V and J genes are TRBV5-1 and TRBJ2-5; weak D call: TRBD2 (5 bases). Germline lookup yields CDR1 SGHRS and CDR2 YFSETQ. The CDR3 loop spans 17 amino acids. With 1 base removed from V and 5 bases from J, the gap between germline ends came to 21 bases.

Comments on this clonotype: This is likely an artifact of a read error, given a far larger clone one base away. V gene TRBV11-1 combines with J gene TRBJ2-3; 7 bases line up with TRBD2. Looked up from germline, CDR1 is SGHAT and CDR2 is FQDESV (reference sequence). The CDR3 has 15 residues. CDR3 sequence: CASSFSSGISDTHYF. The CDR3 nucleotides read TGTGCCAGCAGCTTTTCTAGCGGAATTTCAGATACGCATTATTTT.

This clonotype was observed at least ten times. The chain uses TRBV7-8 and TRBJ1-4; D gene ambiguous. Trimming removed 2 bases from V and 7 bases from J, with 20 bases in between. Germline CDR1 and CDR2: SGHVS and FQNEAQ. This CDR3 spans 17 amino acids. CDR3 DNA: TGTGCCAGCAGCTTACGCGGGGAAGGGATAAAAGGTGAAAAACTGTTTTTT. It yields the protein CASSLRGEGIKGEKLFF.

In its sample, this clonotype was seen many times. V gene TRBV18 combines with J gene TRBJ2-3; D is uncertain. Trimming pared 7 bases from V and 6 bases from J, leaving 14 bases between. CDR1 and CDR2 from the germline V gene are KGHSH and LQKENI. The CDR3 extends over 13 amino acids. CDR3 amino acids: CASFSGVRDTQYF. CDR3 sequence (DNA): TGTGCCAGCTTTTCTGGCGTGAGGGATACGCAGTATTTT.

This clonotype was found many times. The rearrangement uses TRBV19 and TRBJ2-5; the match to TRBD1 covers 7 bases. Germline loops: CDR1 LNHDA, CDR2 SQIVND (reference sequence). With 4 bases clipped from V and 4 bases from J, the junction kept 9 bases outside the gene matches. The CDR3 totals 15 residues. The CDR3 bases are TGTGCCAGTAGTAAAACAGGGGTTTTGCGAGAGACCCAGTACTTC. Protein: CASSKTGVLRETQYF.

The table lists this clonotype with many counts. CDR3 protein: CASRGLQPQHF. CDR3 DNA: TGTGCCAGCAGAGGACTTCAGCCCCAGCATTTT. This chain joins TRBV6-1 and TRBJ1-5; D remains unclear. Germline V gene data show CDR1 as MNHNS and CDR2 as SASEGT. The CDR3 sequence is 11 residues long. V dropped 6 bases and J dropped 6 bases, with 6 bases sitting between them.

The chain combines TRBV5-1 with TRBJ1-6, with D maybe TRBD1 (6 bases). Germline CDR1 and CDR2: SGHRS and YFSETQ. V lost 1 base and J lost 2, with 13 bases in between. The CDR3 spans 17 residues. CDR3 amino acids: CASSLFGQLTYNSPLHF. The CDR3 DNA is TGCGCCAGCAGCTTGTTTGGACAGCTGACCTATAATTCACCCCTCCACTTT.

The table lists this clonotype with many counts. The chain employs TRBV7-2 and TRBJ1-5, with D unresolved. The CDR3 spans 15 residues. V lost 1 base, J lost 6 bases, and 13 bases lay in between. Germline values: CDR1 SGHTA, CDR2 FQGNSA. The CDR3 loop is CASSLGGYPGQPQHF. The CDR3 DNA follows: TGTGCCAGCAGCTTAGGCGGTTATCCGGGTCAGCCCCAGCATTTT. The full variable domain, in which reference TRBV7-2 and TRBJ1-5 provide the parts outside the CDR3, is GAGVSQSPSNKVTEKGKDVELRCDPISGHTALYWYRQSLGQGLEFLIYFQGNSAPDKSGLPSDRFSAERTGGSVSTLTIQRTQQEDSAVYLCASSLGGYPGQPQHFGDGTRLSIL.

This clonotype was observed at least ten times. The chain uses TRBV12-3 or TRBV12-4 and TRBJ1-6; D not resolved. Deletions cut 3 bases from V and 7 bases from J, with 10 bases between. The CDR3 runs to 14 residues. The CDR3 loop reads CASSFRGQNSPLHF. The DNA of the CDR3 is TGTGCCAGCAGTTTTCGGGGTCAAAATTCACCCCTCCACTTT.

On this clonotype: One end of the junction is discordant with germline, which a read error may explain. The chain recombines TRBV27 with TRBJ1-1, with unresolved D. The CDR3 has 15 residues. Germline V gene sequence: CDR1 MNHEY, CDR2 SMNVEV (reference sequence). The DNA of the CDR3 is TGTGCCAGCAGTTCCCCCGCCTGGACGAACACTGAGGCTTTCTTT. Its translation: CASSSPAWTNTEAFF.

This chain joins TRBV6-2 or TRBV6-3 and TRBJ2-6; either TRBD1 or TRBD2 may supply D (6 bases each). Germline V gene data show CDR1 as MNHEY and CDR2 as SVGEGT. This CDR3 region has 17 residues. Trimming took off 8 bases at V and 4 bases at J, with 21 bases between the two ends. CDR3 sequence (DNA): TGTGCCAGCCTTGCCCCCTGGGGGGCGTGGGGGGCCAACGTCCTGACTTTC. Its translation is CASLAPWGAWGANVLTF.

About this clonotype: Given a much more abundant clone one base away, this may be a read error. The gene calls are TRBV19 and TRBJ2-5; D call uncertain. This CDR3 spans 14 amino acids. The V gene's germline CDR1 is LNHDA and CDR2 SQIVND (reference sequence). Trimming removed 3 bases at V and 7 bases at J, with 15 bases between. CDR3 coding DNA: TGTGCCAGTAGTATTAAGGAGAGACGGGCGACCCAGTACTTC. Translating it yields CASSIKERRATQYF. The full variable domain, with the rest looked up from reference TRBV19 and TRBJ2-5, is DGGITQSPKYLFRKEGQNVTLSCEQNLNHDAMYWYRQDPGQGLRLIYYSQIVNDFQKGDIAEGYSVSREKKESFPLTVTSAQKNPTAFYLCASSIKERRATQYFGPGTRLLVL.

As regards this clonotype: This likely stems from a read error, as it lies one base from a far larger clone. The CDR3 DNA reads TGTGCCAGCAGCCTAAACCGGGACACGGGGACCCAGTACTTC. It encodes CASSLNRDTGTQYF. V and J are TRBV6-2 or TRBV6-3 and TRBJ2-5, with D perhaps TRBD1 (6 bases). The CDR3 length is 14 residues. From germline, CDR1 is MNHEY and CDR2 SVGEGT. V was cut by 6 bases and J by 7 bases, with 18 bases left in between.

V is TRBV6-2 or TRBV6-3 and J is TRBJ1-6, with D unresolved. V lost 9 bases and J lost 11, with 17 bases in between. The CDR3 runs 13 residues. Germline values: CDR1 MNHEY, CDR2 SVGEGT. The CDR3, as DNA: TGTGCCAGAAGTGACAAGGGTTTAACACCCCTCCACTTT. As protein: CARSDKGLTPLHF.

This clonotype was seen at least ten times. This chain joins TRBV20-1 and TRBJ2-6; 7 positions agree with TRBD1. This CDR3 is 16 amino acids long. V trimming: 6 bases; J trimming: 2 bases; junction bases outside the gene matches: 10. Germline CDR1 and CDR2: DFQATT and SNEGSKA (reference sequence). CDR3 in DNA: TGCAGTGCCAGCCCAGGGGGTACTGCTGGGGCCAACGTCCTGACTTTC. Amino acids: CSASPGGTAGANVLTF.

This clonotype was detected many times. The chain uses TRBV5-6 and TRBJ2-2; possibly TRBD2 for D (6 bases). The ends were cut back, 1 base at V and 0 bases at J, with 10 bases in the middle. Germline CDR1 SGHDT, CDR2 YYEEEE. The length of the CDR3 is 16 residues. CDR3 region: CASSLIGGANTGELFF. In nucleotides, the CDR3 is TGTGCCAGCAGCTTGATAGGCGGGGCGAACACCGGGGAGCTGTTTTTT.

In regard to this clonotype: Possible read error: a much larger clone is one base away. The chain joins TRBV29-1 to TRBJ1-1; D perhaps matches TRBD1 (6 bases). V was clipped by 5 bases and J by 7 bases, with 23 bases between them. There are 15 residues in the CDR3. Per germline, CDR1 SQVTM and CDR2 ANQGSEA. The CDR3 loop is CSVYRGGGQTNEAFF. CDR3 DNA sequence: TGCAGCGTTTACCGTGGTGGGGGCCAGACGAATGAAGCTTTCTTT.

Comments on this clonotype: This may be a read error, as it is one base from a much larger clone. The CDR3: CASILSGTAGETQYF. For the CDR3, the DNA is TGTGCCAGCATCCTCTCCGGGACAGCGGGAGAGACCCAGTACTTC. V is TRBV7-3 and J is TRBJ2-5; D is possibly TRBD1 (7 bases). Germline CDR1 is SGHTA and CDR2 is FQGTGA. Deletions cut 7 bases from V and 4 bases from J, with 19 bases between. The CDR3 extends over 15 amino acids.

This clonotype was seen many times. CDR3 residues: CASSLTGGASSGNTIYF. The CDR3 nucleotides are TGTGCCAGCAGCTTAACAGGGGGCGCGAGCTCTGGAAACACCATATATTTT. The J gene is TRBJ1-3, the V gene TRBV5-4, with TRBD1 matching 9 bases. The CDR3 contains 17 residues. Germline loops: CDR1 SGHNT, CDR2 YYREEE (reference sequence). Germline trimming cut 2 bases from V and 0 bases from J; bases unmatched to any gene: 6.